The source of this TCR beta chain is a study of blood T cell repertoires in COVID-19. Study summary: The cDNA or gDNA used as material had been derived from T cells, B-cell-depleted T cells, or PBMCs.

CDR1 is ENHRY and CDR2 is SYGVKD in the germline V gene. V lost 6 bases, J lost 4 bases, and 9 bases stayed unmatched. The CDR3 runs 15 residues. Authors' data handling: Amplification of reference gene primers was used by the study to estimate nucleated cell counts. Produced via immunoSEQ multiplex PCR; TCRdb's table is partial and in-frame only. V and J calls and clone size are those listed in that table; D and trimming were worked out from the DNA. Of about 260,000 clones listed, 75% to 90% are singletons. V usage is TRBV10-3 and J usage is TRBJ2-7; TRBD1 matches 10 bases. The TCR comes from a woman in her thirties or forties who had recovered from COVID-19. The source material was peripheral blood. The CDR3 region is CAIRPPGQGRYEQYF. CDR3 DNA: TGTGCCATCAGGCCCCCGGGACAGGGGAGGTACGAGCAGTACTTC.